This T cell receptor (beta chain) derives from a study of beta chain features in type 1 diabetes (dated by TCRdb to the late 2010s). Regarding the research as a whole: Patients and healthy donors did not differ in mean age, gender distribution, total cell number or subset yield. Across all samples, roughly 110,000,000 sorted cells were examined, and cell number per subset correlated strongly with RNA yield. In the study, TCRB repertoires of sorted circulating CD4+ T cell subsets from recently diagnosed type 1 diabetes patients were compared with those of matched healthy donors. Regulatory and stem cell-like memory subsets were isolated from only 8 patients and roughly 8 healthy donors, whereas naive and central memory subsets came from all 30 or so donors. Findings and caveats that apply to the study as a whole: Because cDNA was sequenced instead of genomic DNA, highly expressing activated cells could be over-represented, though the groups showed no difference in activation or CD3 levels. Only small numbers of individuals were included in the HLA sub-analyses, which left unresolved whether HLA type had any influence on TCRB rearrangement. Naive, central memory and regulatory TCRB repertoires appeared to be more similar among patients than among healthy donors. Shorter templates might be favored by PCR, yet because patient and control samples were amplified and corrected together, any such skew would affect both groups equally. Fewer insertions and more nucleotide deletions at VDJ recombination sites were observed in patients with type 1 diabetes, implying thymic rearrangement abnormalities. A moderate but significant shortening of TCRB CDR3 length was observed in type 1 diabetes patients in all four CD4+ subsets.

Each donor gave one peripheral blood draw, averaging around 0.11 L, which was collected into heparinised tubes. A BD FACSAria II was used to sort naive, central memory, regulatory and stem cell-like memory CD4+ T cells with a panel that included CD45RO, CCR7, CD25, CD127, CD95 and CD27. Every sorted population had a purity above 95%. Right away, PBMCs were isolated by Lymphoprep density gradient centrifugation and were stained directly, with no culture step. So that batch effects would be minimized, each experiment stained and sorted samples in pairs, pairing one healthy donor with one patient. A note on this clone: Its antigen is not yet known. No base-level quality is on record; no much larger clone is a single base apart.

The entire isolated RNA was reverse transcribed using the High Capacity cDNA Reverse Transcription Kit, and thus expressed TCRB transcripts were sequenced. Naive, central memory and regulatory T cell samples underwent deep immunoSEQ sequencing, averaging roughly 3.4 million total reads per sample. After sorted cells were lysed in RLT buffer, RNA was extracted with DNase-treated RNeasy Micro or Mini kits, with the choice depending on cell number. Each cell subset was processed on its own to prevent cross-contamination, while patient and healthy donor samples were processed together. TCRB sequences were amplified from cDNA with the immunoSEQ multiplex PCR, producing 87-bp fragments spanning the CDR3 region. The amplicons were sequenced using the Illumina HiSeq platform. On the study's bioinformatics: Synthetic template baselines were used to correct PCR bias computationally, reads within Hamming distance 2 were collapsed, and singletons that could not be merged were discarded. Reads were aligned against IMGT to assign V, D and J genes, CDR3 length and insertions or deletions at six rearrangement sites. Within each subset, clonotype counts were normalized to sorted cell number, after which true diversity and Gini coefficients were computed with the tcR R package. The overlap coefficient, calculated on TCRB nucleotide sequences, was used to measure repertoire sharing. Sourced from immuneACCESS, this table was stored by TCRdb with only in-frame sequences that have V and J called. A share of the clones is absent; for the studies checked, an unresolved V gene accounts for under half, and the remainder has no known explanation. V and J calls and clone size come straight from that table; D and trimming were deduced from the DNA. For this sample there are about 160,000 clones; approximately 7.8% appear just once. Jointly, the top ten make up around 0.9% of the sample.

This sequence was found in a middle-aged woman with type 1 diabetes. Sample: central memory CD4+ T cells from blood.

The DNA sequence is as follows: TGTGCCAGCAGCTCCGCTAGCGGTGGGGAGAATGAGCAGTTCTTC. It codes for CASSSASGGENEQFF. The chain links TRBV7-3 with TRBJ2-1; the central 7 bases match TRBD2. Including the terminal cysteine and phenylalanine, the CDR3 comprises 15 residues. Only CDR3 DNA is held: 45 bases, read in frame from base 1. The germline V gene provides CDR1 SGHTA and CDR2 FQGTGA. Clipping removes 4 bases from V and 7 bases from J, with 10 as the unmatched junction base count.